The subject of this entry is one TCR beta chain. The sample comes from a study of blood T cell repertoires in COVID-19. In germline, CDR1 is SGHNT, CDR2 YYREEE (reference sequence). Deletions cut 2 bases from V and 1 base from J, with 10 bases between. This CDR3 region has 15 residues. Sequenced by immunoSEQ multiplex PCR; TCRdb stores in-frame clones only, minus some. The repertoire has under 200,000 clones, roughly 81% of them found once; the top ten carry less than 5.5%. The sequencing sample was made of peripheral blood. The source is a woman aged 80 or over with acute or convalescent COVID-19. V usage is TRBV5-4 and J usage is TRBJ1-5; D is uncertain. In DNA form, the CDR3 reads TGTGCCAGCAGCTTAGACCCGGGGAGCAATCAGCCCCAGCATTTT. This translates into CASSLDPGSNQPQHF. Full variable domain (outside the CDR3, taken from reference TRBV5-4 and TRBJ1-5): ETGVTQSPTHLIKTRGQQVTLRCSSQSGHNTVSWYQQALGQGPQFIFQYYREEENGRGNFPPRFSGLQFPNYSSELNVNALELDDSALYLCASSLDPGSNQPQHFGDGTRLSIL.